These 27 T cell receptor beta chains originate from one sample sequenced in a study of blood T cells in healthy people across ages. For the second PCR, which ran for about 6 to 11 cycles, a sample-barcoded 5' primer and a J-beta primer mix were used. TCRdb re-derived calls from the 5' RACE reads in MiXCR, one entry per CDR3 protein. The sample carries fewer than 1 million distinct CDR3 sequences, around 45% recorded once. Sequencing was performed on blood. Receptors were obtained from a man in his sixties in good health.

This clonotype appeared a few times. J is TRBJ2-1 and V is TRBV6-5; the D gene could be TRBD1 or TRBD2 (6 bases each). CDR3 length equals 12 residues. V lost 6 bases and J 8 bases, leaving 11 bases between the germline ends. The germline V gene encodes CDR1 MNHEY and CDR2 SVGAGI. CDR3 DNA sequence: TGTGCCAGCAGGGGGGGCCAGGATGAGCAGTTCTTC. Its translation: CASRGGQDEQFF.

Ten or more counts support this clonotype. CDR3 in amino acids: CASSSEGNYGYTF. The CDR3, as DNA: TGCGCCAGCAGCTCAGAGGGGAACTATGGCTACACCTTC. V usage is TRBV5-1 and J usage is TRBJ1-2, with D perhaps TRBD1 (5 bases). This CDR3 contains 13 residues. V was shortened by 3 bases and J by 2 bases, with 8 bases between the two germline ends. Germline CDR1 SGHRS, CDR2 YFSETQ.

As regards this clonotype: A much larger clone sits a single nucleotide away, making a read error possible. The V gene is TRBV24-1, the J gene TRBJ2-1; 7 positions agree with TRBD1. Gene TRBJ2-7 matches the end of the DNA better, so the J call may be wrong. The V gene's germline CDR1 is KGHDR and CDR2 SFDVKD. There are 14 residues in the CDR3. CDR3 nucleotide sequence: TGTGCCACCAGTGATCGGGACAGCTACAATGAGCAGTACTTC. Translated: CATSDRDSYNEQYF.

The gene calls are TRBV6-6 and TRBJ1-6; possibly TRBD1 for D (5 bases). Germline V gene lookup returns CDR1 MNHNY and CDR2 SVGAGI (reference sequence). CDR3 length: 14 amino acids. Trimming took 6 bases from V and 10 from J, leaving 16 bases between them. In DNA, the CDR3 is TGTGCCAGCAGCCCCAGGGAGGAGGCCTCACCCCTCCACTTT. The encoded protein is CASSPREEASPLHF.

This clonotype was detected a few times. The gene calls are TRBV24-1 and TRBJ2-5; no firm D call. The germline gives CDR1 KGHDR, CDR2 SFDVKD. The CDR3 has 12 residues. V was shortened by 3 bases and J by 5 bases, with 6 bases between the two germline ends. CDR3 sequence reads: CATSDAGETQYF. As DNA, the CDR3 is TGTGCCACCAGTGATGCCGGGGAGACCCAGTACTTC.

CDR3 DNA: TGTGCCAGCAGTCCACCAGGGATGTCTATCACAGATACGCAGTATTTT. It encodes CASSPPGMSITDTQYF. This chain links TRBV7-2 with TRBJ2-3; weak D call: TRBD1 (5 bases). V lost 6 bases and J 2 bases, leaving 18 bases between the germline ends. The CDR3 length is 16 residues. Per the germline V gene, CDR1 is SGHTA and CDR2 is FQGNSA.

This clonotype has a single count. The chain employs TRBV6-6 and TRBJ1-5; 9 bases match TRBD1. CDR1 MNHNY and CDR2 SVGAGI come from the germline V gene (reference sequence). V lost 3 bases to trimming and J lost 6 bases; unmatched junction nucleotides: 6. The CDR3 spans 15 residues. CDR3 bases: TGTGCCAGCAGTTATTTACAGGGGGCCGGTCAGCCCCAGCATTTT. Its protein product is CASSYLQGAGQPQHF.

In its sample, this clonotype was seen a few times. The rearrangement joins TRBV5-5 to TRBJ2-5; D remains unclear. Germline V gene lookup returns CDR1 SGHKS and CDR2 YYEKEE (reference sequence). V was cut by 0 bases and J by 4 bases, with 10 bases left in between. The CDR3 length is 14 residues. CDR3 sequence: CASSLDQIGETQYF. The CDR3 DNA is TGTGCCAGCAGCTTGGATCAAATCGGAGAGACCCAGTACTTC.

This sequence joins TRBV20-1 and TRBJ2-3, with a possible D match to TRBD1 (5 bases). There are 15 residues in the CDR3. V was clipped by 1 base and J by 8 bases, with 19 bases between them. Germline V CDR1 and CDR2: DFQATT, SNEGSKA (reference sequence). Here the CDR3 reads CSARGGTRSPATQYF. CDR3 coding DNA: TGCAGTGCTAGAGGGGGCACCAGATCCCCAGCTACGCAGTATTTT.

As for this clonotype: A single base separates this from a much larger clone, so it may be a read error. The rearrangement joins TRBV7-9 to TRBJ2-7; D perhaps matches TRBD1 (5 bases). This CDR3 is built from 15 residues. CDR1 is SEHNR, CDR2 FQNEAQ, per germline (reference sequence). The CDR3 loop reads CASSPGDRRVQERYF. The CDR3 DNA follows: TGTGCCAGCAGTCCAGGAGACCGCAGGGTTCAGGAGCGGTACTTC.

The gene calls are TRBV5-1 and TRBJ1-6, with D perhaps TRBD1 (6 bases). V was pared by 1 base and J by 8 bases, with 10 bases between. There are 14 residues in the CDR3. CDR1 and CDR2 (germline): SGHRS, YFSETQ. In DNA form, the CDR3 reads TGCGCCAGCAGCTTGATAGCAGGGGATTCACCCCTCCACTTT. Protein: CASSLIAGDSPLHF.

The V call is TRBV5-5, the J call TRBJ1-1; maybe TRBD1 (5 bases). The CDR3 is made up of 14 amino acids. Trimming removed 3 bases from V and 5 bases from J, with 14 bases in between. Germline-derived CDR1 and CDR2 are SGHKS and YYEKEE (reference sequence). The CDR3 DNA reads TGTGCCAGCAGCTGGGGCCGTAGAGGAACTGAAGCTTTCTTT. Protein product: CASSWGRRGTEAFF.

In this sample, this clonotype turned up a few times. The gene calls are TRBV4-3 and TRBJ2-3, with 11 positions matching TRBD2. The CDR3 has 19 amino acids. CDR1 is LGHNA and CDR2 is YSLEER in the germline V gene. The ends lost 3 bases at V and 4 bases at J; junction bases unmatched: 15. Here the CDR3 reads CASSQEASGGIYLADTQYF. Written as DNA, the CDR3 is TGCGCCAGCAGCCAGGAGGCTAGCGGGGGGATATATCTAGCAGATACGCAGTATTTT.

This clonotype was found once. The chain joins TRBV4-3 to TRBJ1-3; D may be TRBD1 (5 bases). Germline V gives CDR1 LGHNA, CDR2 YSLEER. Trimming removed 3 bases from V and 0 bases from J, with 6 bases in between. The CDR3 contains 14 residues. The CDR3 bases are TGCGCCAGCAGCCAGACAGTCTCTGGAAACACCATATATTTT. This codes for CASSQTVSGNTIYF.

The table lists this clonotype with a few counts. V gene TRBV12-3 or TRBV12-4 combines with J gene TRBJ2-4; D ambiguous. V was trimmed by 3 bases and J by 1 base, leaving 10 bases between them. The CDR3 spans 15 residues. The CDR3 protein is CASSFVEVAKNIQYF. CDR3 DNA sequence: TGTGCCAGCAGTTTCGTTGAGGTTGCCAAAAACATTCAGTACTTC.

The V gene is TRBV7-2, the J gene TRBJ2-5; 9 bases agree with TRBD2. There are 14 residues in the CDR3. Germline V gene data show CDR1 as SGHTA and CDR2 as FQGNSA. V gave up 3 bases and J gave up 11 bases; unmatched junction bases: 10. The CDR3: CASSFSGGTKEQYF. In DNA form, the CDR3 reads TGTGCCAGCAGCTTCAGCGGGGGGACTAAAGAGCAGTACTTC.

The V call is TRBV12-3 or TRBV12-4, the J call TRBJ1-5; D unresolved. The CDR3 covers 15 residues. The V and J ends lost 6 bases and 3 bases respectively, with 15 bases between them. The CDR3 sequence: CASSTGNPYNQPQHF. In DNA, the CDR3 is TGTGCCAGCAGCACCGGGAATCCTTACAATCAGCCCCAGCATTTT.

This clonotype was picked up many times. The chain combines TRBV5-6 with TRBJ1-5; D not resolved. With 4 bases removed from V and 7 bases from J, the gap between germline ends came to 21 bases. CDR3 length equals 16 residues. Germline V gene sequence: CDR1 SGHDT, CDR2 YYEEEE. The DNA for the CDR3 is TGTGCCAGCAGCACCCAAAAGCGGGTCCACGGACAGCCCCAGCATTTT. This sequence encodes CASSTQKRVHGQPQHF.

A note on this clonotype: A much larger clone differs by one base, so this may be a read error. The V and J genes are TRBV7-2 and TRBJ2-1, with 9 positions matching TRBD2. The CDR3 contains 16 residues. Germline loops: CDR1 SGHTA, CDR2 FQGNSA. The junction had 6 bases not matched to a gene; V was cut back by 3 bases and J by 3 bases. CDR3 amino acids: CASSLQPAGGYNEQFF. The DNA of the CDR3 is TGTGCCAGCAGCTTGCAACCAGCGGGGGGCTACAATGAGCAGTTCTTC.

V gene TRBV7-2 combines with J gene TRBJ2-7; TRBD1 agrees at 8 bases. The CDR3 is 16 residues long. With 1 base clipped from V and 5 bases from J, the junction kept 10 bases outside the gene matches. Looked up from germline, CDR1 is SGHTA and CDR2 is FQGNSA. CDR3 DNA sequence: TGTGCCAGCAGCTTAGTGGGCGGGACAGGCCGGAACGAGCAGTACTTC. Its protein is CASSLVGGTGRNEQYF.

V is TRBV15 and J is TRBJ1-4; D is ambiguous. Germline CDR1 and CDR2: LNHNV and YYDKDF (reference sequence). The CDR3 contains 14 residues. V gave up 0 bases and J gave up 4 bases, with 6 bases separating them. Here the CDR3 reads CATSRDPLNEKLFF. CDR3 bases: TGTGCCACCAGCAGAGATCCCCTTAATGAAAAACTGTTTTTT.

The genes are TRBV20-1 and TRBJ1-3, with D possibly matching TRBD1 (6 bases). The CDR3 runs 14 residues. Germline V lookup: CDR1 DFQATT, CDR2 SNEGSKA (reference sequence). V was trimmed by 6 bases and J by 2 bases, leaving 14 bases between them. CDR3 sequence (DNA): TGCAGTGCCCCGTTTACAGGGCCTGGAAACACCATATATTTT. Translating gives CSAPFTGPGNTIYF.

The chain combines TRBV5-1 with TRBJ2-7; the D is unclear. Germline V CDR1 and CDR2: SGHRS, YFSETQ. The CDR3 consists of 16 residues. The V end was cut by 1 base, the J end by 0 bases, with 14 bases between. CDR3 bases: TGCGCCAGCAGCTTGTCTCTCATGTCTAGCTCCTACGAGCAGTACTTC. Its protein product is CASSLSLMSSSYEQYF. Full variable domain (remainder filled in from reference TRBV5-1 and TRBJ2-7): KAGVTQTPRYLIKTRGQQVTLSCSPISGHRSVSWYQQTPGQGLQFLFEYFSETQRNKGNFPGRFSGRQFSNSRSEMNVSTLELGDSALYLCASSLSLMSSSYEQYFGPGTRLTVT.

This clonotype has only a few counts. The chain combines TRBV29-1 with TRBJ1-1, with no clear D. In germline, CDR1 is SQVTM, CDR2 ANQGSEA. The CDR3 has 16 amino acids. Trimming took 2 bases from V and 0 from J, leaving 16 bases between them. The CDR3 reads CSVELVTGSVNTEAFF. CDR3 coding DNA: TGCAGCGTTGAACTGGTGACGGGGTCTGTGAACACTGAAGCTTTCTTT.

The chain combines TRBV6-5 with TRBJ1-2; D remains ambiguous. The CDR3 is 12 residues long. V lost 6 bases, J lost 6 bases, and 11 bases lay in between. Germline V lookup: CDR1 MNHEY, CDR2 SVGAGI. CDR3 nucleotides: TGTGCCAGCAGCCACCCGGGGAATGGCTACACCTTC. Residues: CASSHPGNGYTF.

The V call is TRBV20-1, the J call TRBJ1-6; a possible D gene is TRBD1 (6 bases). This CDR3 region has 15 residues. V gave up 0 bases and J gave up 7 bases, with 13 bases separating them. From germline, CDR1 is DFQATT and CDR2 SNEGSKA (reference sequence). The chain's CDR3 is CSARDRGGANSPLHF. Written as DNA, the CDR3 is TGCAGTGCTAGAGATCGCGGGGGGGCGAATTCACCCCTCCACTTT.

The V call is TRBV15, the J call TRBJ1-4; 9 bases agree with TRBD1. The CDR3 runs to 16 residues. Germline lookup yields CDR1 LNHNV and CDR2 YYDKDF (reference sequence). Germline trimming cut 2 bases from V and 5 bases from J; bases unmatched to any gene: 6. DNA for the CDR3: TGTGCCACCAGCAGACCCCTCGGGACAGGGAATGAAAAACTGTTTTTT. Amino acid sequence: CATSRPLGTGNEKLFF.